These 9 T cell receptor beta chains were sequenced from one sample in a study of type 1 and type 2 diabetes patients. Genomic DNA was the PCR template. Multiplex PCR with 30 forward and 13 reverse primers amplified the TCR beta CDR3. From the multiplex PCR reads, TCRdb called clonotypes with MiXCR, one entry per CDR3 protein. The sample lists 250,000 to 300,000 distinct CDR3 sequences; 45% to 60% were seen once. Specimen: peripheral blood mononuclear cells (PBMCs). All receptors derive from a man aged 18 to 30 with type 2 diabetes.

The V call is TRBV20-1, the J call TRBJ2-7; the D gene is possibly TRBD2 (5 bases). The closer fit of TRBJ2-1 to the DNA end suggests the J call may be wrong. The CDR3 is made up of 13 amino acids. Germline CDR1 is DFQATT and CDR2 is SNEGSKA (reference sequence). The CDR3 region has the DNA TGCAGTGCTAACGGGGAAACGCATGGTGAGCAGTTCTTC. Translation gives CSANGETHGEQFF.

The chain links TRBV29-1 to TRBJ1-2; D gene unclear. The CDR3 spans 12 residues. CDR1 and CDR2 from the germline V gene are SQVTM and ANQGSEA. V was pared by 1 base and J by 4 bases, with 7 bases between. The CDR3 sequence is CSVEVQTYGYTF. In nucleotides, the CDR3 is TGCAGCGTTGAAGTTCAGACCTATGGCTACACCTTC.

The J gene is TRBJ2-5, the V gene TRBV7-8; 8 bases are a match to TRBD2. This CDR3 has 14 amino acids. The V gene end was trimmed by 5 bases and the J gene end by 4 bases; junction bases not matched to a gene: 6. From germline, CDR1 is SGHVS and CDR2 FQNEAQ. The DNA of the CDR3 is TGTGCCAGCAGCGTAGTGGCGGGGGGAGAGACCCAGTACTTC. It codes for CASSVVAGGETQYF.

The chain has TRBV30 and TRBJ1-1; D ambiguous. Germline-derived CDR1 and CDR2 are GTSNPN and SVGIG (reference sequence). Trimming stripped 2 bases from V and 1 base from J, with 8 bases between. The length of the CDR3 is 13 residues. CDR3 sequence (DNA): TGTGCCTGGAGTAGACAACGGAACACTGAAGCTTTCTTT. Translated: CAWSRQRNTEAFF.

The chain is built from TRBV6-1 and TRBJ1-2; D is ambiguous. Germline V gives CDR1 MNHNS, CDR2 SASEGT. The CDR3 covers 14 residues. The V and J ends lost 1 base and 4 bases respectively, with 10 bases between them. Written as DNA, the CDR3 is TGTGCCAGCAGTGAAGAGGCGATTTCCTATGGCTACACCTTC. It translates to CASSEEAISYGYTF.

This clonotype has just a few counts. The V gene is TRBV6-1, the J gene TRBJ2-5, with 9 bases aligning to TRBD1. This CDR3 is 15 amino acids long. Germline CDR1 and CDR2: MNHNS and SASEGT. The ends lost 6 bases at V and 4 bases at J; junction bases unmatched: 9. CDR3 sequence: CASREDRGIRETQYF. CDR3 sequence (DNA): TGTGCCAGCAGGGAGGACAGGGGTATTCGAGAGACCCAGTACTTC.

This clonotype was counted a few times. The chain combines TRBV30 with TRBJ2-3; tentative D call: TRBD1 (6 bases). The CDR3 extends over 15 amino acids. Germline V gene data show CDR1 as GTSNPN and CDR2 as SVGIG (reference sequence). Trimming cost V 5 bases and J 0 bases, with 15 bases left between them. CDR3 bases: TGTGCCTGGGGGGGCAGGGAACGGAGCACAGATACGCAGTATTTT. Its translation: CAWGGRERSTDTQYF. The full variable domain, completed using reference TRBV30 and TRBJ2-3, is SQTIHQWPATLVQPVGSPLSLECTVEGTSNPNLYWYRQAAGRGLQLLFYSVGIGQISSEVPQNLSASRPQDRQFILSSKKLLLSDSGFYLCAWGGRERSTDTQYFGPGTRLTVL.

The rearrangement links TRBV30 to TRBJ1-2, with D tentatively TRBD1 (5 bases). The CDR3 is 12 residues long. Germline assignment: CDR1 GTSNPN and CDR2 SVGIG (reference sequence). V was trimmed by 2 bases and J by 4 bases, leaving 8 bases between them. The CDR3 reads CAWSMGPYGYTF. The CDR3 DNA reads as TGTGCCTGGAGTATGGGACCCTATGGCTACACCTTC.

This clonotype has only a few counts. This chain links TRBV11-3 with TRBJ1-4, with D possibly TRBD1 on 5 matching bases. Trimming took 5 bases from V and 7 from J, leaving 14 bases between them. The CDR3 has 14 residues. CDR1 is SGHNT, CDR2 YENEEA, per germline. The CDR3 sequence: CASSPPGDPEKLFF. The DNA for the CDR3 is TGTGCCAGCAGCCCCCCGGGGGACCCTGAAAAACTGTTTTTT.